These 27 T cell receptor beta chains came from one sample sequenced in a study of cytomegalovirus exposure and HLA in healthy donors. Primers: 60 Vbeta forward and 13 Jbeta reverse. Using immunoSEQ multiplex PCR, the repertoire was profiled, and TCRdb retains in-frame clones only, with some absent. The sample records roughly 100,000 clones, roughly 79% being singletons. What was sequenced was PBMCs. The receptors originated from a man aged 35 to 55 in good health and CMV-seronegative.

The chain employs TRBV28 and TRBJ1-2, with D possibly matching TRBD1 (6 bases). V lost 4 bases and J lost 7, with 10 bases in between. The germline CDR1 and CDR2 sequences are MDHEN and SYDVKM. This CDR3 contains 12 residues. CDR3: CASSYRDRGYTF. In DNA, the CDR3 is TGTGCCAGCAGTTACAGGGACCGTGGCTACACCTTC.

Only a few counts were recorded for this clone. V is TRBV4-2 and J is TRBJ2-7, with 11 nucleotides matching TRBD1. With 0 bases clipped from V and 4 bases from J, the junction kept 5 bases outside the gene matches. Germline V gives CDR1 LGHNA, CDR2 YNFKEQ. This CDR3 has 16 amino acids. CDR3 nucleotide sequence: TGTGCCAGCAGCCAAGATAAGGGACAGGGGGGATACGAGCAGTACTTC. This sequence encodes CASSQDKGQGGYEQYF.

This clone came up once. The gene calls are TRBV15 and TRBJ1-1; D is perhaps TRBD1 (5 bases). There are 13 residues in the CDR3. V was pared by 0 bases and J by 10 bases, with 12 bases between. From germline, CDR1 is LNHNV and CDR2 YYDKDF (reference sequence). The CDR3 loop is CATSRDGGAAAFF. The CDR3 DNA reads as TGTGCCACCAGCAGAGATGGAGGGGCCGCAGCTTTCTTT.

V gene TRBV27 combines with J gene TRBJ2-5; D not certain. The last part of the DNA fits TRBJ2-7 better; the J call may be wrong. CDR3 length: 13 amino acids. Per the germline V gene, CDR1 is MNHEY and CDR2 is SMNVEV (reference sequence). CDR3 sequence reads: CASSNLGTYEQYF. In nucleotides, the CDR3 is TGTGCCAGCAGTAACCTAGGCACCTACGAGCAGTACTTC.

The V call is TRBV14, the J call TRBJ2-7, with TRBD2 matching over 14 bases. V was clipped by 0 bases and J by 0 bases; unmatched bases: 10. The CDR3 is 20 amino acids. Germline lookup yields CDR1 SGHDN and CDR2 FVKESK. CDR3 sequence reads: CASSQELGTSGSFSSYEQYF. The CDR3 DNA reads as TGTGCCAGCAGCCAAGAATTGGGGACTAGCGGGAGCTTTAGCTCCTACGAGCAGTACTTC.

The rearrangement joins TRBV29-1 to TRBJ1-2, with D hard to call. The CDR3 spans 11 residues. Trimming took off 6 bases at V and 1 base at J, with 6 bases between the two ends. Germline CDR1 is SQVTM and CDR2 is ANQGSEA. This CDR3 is CSVGSNYGYTF. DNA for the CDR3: TGCAGCGTCGGGAGTAACTATGGCTACACCTTC.

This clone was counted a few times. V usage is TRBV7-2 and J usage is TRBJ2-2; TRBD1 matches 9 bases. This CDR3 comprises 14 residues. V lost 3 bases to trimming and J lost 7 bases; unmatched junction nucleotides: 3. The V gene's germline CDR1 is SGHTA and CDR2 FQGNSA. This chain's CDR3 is CASSLTGGSGELFF. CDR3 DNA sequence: TGTGCCAGCAGCTTGACAGGGGGTAGCGGGGAGCTGTTTTTT.

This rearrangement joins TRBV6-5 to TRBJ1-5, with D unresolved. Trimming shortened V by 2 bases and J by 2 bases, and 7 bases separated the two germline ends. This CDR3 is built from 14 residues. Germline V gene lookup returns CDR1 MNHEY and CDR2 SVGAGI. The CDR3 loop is CASSYTGGNQPQHF. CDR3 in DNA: TGTGCCAGCAGTTACACCGGTGGCAATCAGCCCCAGCATTTT.

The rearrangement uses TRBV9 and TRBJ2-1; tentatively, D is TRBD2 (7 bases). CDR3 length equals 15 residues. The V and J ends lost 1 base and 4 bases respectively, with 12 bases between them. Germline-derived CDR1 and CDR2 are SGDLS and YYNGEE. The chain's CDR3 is CASSVWGGVYNEQFF. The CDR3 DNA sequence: TGTGCCAGCAGCGTATGGGGGGGCGTTTACAATGAGCAGTTCTTC. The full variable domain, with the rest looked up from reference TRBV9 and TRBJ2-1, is DSGVTQTPKHLITATGQRVTLRCSPRSGDLSVYWYQQSLDQGLQFLIQYYNGEERAKGNILERFSAQQFPDLHSELNLSSLELGDSALYFCASSVWGGVYNEQFFGPGTRLTVL.

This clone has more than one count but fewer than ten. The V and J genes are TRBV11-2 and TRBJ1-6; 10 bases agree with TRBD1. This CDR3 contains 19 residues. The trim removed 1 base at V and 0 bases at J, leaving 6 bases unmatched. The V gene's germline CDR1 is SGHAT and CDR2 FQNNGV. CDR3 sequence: CASSLGRQGASSYNSPLHF. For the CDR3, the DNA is TGTGCCAGCAGCTTAGGACGACAGGGGGCGAGCTCCTATAATTCACCCCTCCACTTT.

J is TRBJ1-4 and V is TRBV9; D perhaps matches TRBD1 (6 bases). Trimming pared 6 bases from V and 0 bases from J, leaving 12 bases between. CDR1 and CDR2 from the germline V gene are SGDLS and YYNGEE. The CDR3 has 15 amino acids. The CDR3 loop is CASTSGDTTNEKLFF. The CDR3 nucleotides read TGTGCCAGCACGAGCGGGGACACAACTAATGAAAAACTGTTTTTT.

CDR3 in amino acids: CSVDDRMGNEQYF. In DNA form, the CDR3 reads TGCAGCGTCGACGACAGGATGGGGAACGAGCAGTACTTC. The V and J genes are TRBV29-1 and TRBJ2-7; possible D gene TRBD1, 6 bases. Germline V lookup: CDR1 SQVTM, CDR2 ANQGSEA. V was trimmed by 6 bases and J by 5 bases, leaving 17 bases between them. The length of the CDR3 is 13 residues.

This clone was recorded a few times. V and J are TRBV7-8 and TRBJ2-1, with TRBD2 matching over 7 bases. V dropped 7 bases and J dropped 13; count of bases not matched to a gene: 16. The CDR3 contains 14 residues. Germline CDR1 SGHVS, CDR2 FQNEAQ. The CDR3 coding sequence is TGTGCCAGCACCCCCAGACTACAGACTAGCATACAGTTCTTC. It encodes CASTPRLQTSIQFF.

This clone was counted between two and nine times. CDR3 nucleotides: TGTGCCAGCAGCTTACTTACCGGGACAGGAACAGAGACCCAGTACTTC. Translated, it gives CASSLLTGTGTETQYF. The chain carries TRBV5-6 and TRBJ2-5; 8 bases match TRBD1. Trimming took 2 bases from V and 4 from J; bases not matched to a gene: 10. From germline, CDR1 is SGHDT and CDR2 YYEEEE. The CDR3 is made up of 16 amino acids.

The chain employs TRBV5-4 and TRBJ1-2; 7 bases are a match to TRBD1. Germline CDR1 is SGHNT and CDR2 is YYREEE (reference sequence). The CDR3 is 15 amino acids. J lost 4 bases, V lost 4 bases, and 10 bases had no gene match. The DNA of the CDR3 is TGTGCCAGCAGCACCCAGGGGGGTTTTTCCTATGGCTACACCTTC. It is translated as CASSTQGGFSYGYTF.

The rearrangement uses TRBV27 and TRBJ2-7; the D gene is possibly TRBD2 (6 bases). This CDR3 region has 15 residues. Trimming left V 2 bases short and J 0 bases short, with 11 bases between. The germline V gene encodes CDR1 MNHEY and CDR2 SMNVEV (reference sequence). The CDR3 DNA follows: TGTGCCAGCAGTTTAACCGGGGGTGGCTCCTACGAGCAGTACTTC. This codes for CASSLTGGGSYEQYF.

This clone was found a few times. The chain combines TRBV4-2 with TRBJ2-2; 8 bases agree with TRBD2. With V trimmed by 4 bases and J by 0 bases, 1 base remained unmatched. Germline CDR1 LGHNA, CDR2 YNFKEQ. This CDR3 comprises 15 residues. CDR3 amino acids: CASSPGLANTGELFF. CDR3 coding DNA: TGTGCCAGCAGCCCGGGACTAGCGAACACCGGGGAGCTGTTTTTT.

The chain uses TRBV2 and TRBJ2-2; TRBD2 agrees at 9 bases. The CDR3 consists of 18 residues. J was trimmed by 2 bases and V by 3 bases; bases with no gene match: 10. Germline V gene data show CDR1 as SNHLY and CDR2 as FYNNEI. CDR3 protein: CASSESRGGLRNTGELFF. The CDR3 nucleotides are TGTGCCAGCAGTGAGTCGCGGGGGGGCCTCCGAAACACCGGGGAGCTGTTTTTT. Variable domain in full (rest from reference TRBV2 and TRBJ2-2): EPEVTQTPSHQVTQMGQEVILRCVPISNHLYFYWYRQILGQKVEFLVSFYNNEISEKSEIFDDQFSVERPDGSNFTLKIRSTKLEDSAMYFCASSESRGGLRNTGELFFGEGSRLTVL.

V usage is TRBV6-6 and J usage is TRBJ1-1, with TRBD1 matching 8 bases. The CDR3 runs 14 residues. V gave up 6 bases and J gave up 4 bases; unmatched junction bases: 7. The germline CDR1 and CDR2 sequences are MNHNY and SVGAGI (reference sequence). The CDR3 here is CASSTDRVSTEAFF. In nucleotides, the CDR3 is TGTGCCAGCAGCACGGACAGGGTGAGCACTGAAGCTTTCTTT.

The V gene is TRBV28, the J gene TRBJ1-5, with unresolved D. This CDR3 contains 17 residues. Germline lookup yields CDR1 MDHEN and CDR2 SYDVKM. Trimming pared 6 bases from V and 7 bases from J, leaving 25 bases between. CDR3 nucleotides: TGTGCCAGCAGCTTTAGAAGTGTTATCGTCAGAGGACAGCCCCAGCATTTT. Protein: CASSFRSVIVRGQPQHF. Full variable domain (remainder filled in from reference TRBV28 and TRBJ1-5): DVKVTQSSRYLVKRTGEKVFLECVQDMDHENMFWYRQDPGLGLRLIYFSYDVKMKEKGDIPEGYSVSREKKERFSLILESASTNQTSMYLCASSFRSVIVRGQPQHFGDGTRLSIL.

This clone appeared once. CDR3 in amino acids: CASSLSAQDPRGYTF. The CDR3 DNA reads TGTGCCAGCAGCTTAAGCGCACAGGATCCCCGGGGCTACACCTTC. The chain couples TRBV7-2 to TRBJ1-2, with a possible D match to TRBD1 (5 bases). Trimming removed 2 bases at V and 8 bases at J, with 18 bases between. This CDR3 region has 15 residues. Germline lookup yields CDR1 SGHTA and CDR2 FQGNSA. Full variable domain (rest looked up from reference TRBV7-2 and TRBJ1-2): GAGVSQSPSNKVTEKGKDVELRCDPISGHTALYWYRQSLGQGLEFLIYFQGNSAPDKSGLPSDRFSAERTGGSVSTLTIQRTQQEDSAVYLCASSLSAQDPRGYTFGSGTRLTVV.

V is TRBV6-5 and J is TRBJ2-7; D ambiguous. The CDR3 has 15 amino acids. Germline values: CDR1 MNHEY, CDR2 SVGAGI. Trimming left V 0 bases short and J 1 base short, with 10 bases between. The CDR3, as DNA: TGTGCCAGCAGTTACTCTCTCCAGATTTCCTACGAGCAGTACTTC. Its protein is CASSYSLQISYEQYF.

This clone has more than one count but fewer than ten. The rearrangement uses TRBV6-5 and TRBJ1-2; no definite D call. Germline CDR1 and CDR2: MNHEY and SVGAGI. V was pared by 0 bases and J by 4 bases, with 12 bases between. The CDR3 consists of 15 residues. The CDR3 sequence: CASSYSGSGSYGYTF. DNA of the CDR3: TGTGCCAGCAGTTACTCGGGCTCGGGGAGCTATGGCTACACCTTC.

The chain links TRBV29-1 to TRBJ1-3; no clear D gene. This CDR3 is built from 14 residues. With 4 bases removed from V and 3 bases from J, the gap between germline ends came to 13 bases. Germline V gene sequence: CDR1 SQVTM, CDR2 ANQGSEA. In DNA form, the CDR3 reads TGCAGCGTTGTTTCCGAGATCTTTGGAAACACCATATATTTT. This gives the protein CSVVSEIFGNTIYF.

The chain's CDR3 is CASSHTPLAGGPSYEQYF. The CDR3 DNA reads as TGCGCCAGCAGCCATACCCCTCTAGCGGGAGGGCCCTCCTACGAGCAGTACTTC. This chain joins TRBV5-1 and TRBJ2-7, with TRBD2 identical over 12 bases. With V trimmed by 4 bases and J by 0 bases, 11 bases remained unmatched. The germline V gene encodes CDR1 SGHRS and CDR2 YFSETQ. The CDR3 has 18 amino acids.

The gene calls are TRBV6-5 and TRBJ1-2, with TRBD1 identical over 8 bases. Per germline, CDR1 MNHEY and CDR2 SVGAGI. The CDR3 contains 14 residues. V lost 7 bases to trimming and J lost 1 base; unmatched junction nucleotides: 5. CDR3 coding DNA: TGTGCCAGCACCCCCGGACAGGGTAACTATGGCTACACCTTC. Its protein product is CASTPGQGNYGYTF.

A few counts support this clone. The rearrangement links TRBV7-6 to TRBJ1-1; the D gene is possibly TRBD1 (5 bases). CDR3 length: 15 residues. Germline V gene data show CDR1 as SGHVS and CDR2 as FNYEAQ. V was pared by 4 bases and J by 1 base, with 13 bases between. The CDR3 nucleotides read TGTGCCAGCAGCTCCCAAGATGGGGCGAACACTGAAGCTTTCTTT. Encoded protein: CASSSQDGANTEAFF.